Below, 22 T cell receptor beta chains from the same sample are listed, as sequenced in a study of shared clonotypes between healthy human individuals. Sequencing used immunoSEQ multiplex PCR; TCRdb keeps in-frame clones, though not all of them. The table lists approximately 940,000 clones, approximately 80% of them singletons. The sequenced sample was memory CD4+ T cells sorted from blood. Documented subset: CD45RA-negative fraction. Receptor source: a man aged 18-30 years in good health.

The chain uses TRBV7-9 and TRBJ2-1, with a weak D call TRBD2 (5 bases). Germline values: CDR1 SEHNR, CDR2 FQNEAQ (reference sequence). This CDR3 comprises 14 residues. V dropped 8 bases and J dropped 5 bases, with 16 bases sitting between them. DNA of the CDR3: TGTGCCAGCGTACGGCTAGCAGACCACAATGAGCAGTTCTTC. Amino acids: CASVRLADHNEQFF. Full variable domain (remainder filled in from reference TRBV7-9 and TRBJ2-1): DTGVSQNPRHKITKRGQNVTFRCDPISEHNRLYWYRQTLGQGPEFLTYFQNEAQLEKSRLLSDRFSAERPKGSFSTLEIQRTEQGDSAMYLCASVRLADHNEQFFGPGTRLTVL.

About this clone: In the same sample, other DNA sequences code for this CDR3. The chain recombines TRBV18 with TRBJ1-4; a possible D gene is TRBD1 (5 bases). V was shortened by 1 base and J by 3 bases, with 6 bases between the two germline ends. CDR1 and CDR2 from the germline V gene are KGHSH and LQKENI. The CDR3 loop spans 14 amino acids. The CDR3 protein is CASSPQGPNEKLFF. The CDR3 coding sequence is TGTGCCAGCTCACCACAGGGGCCTAATGAAAAACTGTTTTTT.

The rearrangement uses TRBV28 and TRBJ2-1; TRBD1 agrees at 7 bases. Trimming took 6 bases from V and 6 from J; bases not matched to a gene: 5. This CDR3 has 13 residues. From germline, CDR1 is MDHEN and CDR2 SYDVKM. The chain's CDR3 is CASSSHRGNEQFF. CDR3 coding DNA: TGTGCCAGCAGCTCACACAGGGGCAATGAGCAGTTCTTC.

This clone was seen only a few times. CDR3: CASSLAGTGGNSPLHF. The CDR3 DNA is TGTGCCAGCAGCTTGGCCGGGACAGGGGGGAATTCACCCCTCCACTTT. The V gene is TRBV5-4, the J gene TRBJ1-6; 11 bases match TRBD1. The germline V gene encodes CDR1 SGHNT and CDR2 YYREEE (reference sequence). The CDR3 runs 16 residues. V shed 0 bases and J 7 bases; nucleotides not matched to a gene: 3.

A few counts support this clone. Other DNA sequences in this sample translate to the same CDR3. The rearrangement uses TRBV10-3 and TRBJ1-2; no reliable D call. This CDR3 has 14 amino acids. Trimming removed 0 bases from V and 4 bases from J, with 9 bases in between. The V gene's germline CDR1 is ENHRY and CDR2 SYGVKD. The CDR3 reads CAISESGLIYGYTF. The CDR3 DNA reads as TGTGCCATCAGTGAGTCCGGACTTATCTATGGCTACACCTTC.

The chain recombines TRBV7-2 with TRBJ2-5, with 13 bases identical to TRBD2. The germline V gene has CDR1 SGHTA and CDR2 FQGNSA. This CDR3 contains 18 residues. V shed 2 bases and J 4 bases; nucleotides not matched to a gene: 10. CDR3 nucleotide sequence: TGTGCCAGCAGCTTATTTTTTGGACTAGCGGGGGATTTAGAGACCCAGTACTTC. As protein: CASSLFFGLAGDLETQYF.

This clone came up a few times. The chain carries TRBV5-4 and TRBJ1-5; D remains unclear. Per germline, CDR1 SGHNT and CDR2 YYREEE (reference sequence). This CDR3 spans 13 amino acids. In DNA, the CDR3 is TGTGCAGTGTGGGGAACCCCCAATCAGCCCCAGCATTTT. It translates to CAVWGTPNQPQHF.

This clone has a handful of counts. This chain joins TRBV18 and TRBJ2-4; D unclear. This CDR3 contains 17 residues. The V end lost 4 bases, the J end lost 3 bases, and 19 bases lay between the germline ends. The germline V gene encodes CDR1 KGHSH and CDR2 LQKENI. The CDR3 loop is CASSLSQVREDKNIQYF. Written as DNA, the CDR3 is TGTGCCAGCTCACTCTCCCAGGTTAGGGAAGACAAAAACATTCAGTACTTC.

The genes are TRBV6-4 and TRBJ1-5; D might be TRBD1 (5 bases). Germline CDR1 reads MRHNA; CDR2 reads SNTAGT. The CDR3 consists of 13 residues. V was trimmed by 6 bases and J by 3 bases, leaving 9 bases between them. CDR3 bases: TGTGCCAGCAGCCCGGGACTCAATCAGCCCCAGCATTTT. As protein: CASSPGLNQPQHF.

This CDR3 is CASSRGTREGVTPLHF. CDR3 nucleotides: TGTGCCAGCAGTAGGGGTACCAGGGAAGGGGTGACACCCCTCCACTTT. The chain is built from TRBV6-6 and TRBJ1-6, with D tentatively TRBD1 (5 bases). V lost 5 bases and J lost 11, with 22 bases in between. This CDR3 is built from 16 residues. Germline CDR1 and CDR2: MNHNY and SVGAGI (reference sequence).

This chain joins TRBV2 and TRBJ1-1; TRBD1 agrees at 9 bases. The CDR3 extends over 14 amino acids. Trimming at V came to 7 bases and at J to 5 bases, leaving 8 bases not matched to a gene. Germline CDR1 reads SNHLY; CDR2 reads FYNNEI. This CDR3 reads CASNLQGAGTEAFF. In DNA form, the CDR3 reads TGTGCCAGCAATCTACAGGGGGCGGGTACTGAAGCTTTCTTT.

The V call is TRBV28, the J call TRBJ1-3, with D maybe TRBD1 (6 bases). The CDR3 has 13 amino acids. Germline CDR1 reads MDHEN; CDR2 reads SYDVKM. V gave up 4 bases and J gave up 4 bases, with 8 bases separating them. For the CDR3, the DNA is TGTGCCAGCAGTTGGGGGGCCGGAAACACCATATATTTT. It is translated as CASSWGAGNTIYF.

As for this clone: It may be a read error: a sequence one base away is much more abundant. The chain uses TRBV6-5 and TRBJ1-5, with D unclear. Trimming cost V 4 bases and J 0 bases, with 4 bases left between them. The CDR3 extends over 13 amino acids. Germline V gene sequence: CDR1 MNHEY, CDR2 SVGAGI. The CDR3 reads CASSLNSNQPQHF. The CDR3 bases are TGTGCCAGCAGTTTAAATAGCAATCAGCCCCAGCATTTT.

This clone was seen a handful of times. The chain employs TRBV11-2 and TRBJ2-5, with TRBD1 matching 10 bases. The CDR3 runs 14 residues. Germline V gives CDR1 SGHAT, CDR2 FQNNGV. V shed 5 bases, J shed 5 bases, and the junction held 5 bases outside the gene matches. The CDR3 coding sequence is TGTGCCAGCAGCCGGGACAGGGGATGGGAGACCCAGTACTTC. It specifies CASSRDRGWETQYF.

The J gene is TRBJ1-1, the V gene TRBV19; D unclear. Trimming pared 6 bases from V and 0 bases from J, leaving 17 bases between. The CDR3 has 16 amino acids. Germline-derived CDR1 and CDR2 are LNHDA and SQIVND (reference sequence). This chain's CDR3 is CASRDVGRRMNTEAFF. CDR3 nucleotides: TGTGCCAGTAGGGACGTCGGACGGAGGATGAACACTGAAGCTTTCTTT.

J is TRBJ1-2 and V is TRBV6-1; D might be TRBD1 (5 bases). Germline V gene lookup returns CDR1 MNHNS and CDR2 SASEGT. Trimming removed 6 bases from V and 2 bases from J, with 7 bases in between. The CDR3 contains 12 residues. CDR3 amino acids: CASSGQNYGYTF. In DNA, the CDR3 is TGTGCCAGCAGCGGACAAAACTATGGCTACACCTTC.

This clone occurred once. The rearrangement uses TRBV19 and TRBJ2-1; TRBD2 agrees at 11 bases. Per the germline V gene, CDR1 is LNHDA and CDR2 is SQIVND (reference sequence). The CDR3 is 15 amino acids. J lost 6 bases, V lost 5 bases, and 6 bases had no gene match. The CDR3, as DNA: TGTGCCAGTAGTCCGCGGACTAGCGGGTTCAATGAGCAGTTCTTC. Translating it yields CASSPRTSGFNEQFF.

V usage is TRBV18 and J usage is TRBJ2-3; D ambiguous. V dropped 3 bases and J dropped 3 bases, with 10 bases sitting between them. Germline V gives CDR1 KGHSH, CDR2 LQKENI. This CDR3 comprises 14 residues. CDR3 DNA: TGTGCCAGCTCACCGAGCCCCCCAACAGATACGCAGTATTTT. This translates into CASSPSPPTDTQYF.

This chain links TRBV11-2 with TRBJ1-2; D is ambiguous. V gave up 4 bases and J gave up 0 bases, with 12 bases separating them. The length of the CDR3 is 15 residues. CDR1 and CDR2 (germline): SGHAT, FQNNGV. The CDR3 protein is CASSSDHLANYGYTF. The DNA for the CDR3 is TGTGCCAGCAGCTCAGACCACCTCGCTAACTATGGCTACACCTTC.

In this sample, this clone turned up a few times. V and J are TRBV19 and TRBJ2-7, with TRBD2 matching 12 bases. CDR3 length: 17 residues. Per germline, CDR1 LNHDA and CDR2 SQIVND (reference sequence). V gave up 3 bases and J gave up 7 bases; unmatched junction bases: 13. The CDR3 protein is CASSIRIGTSGLGEQYF. As DNA, the CDR3 is TGTGCCAGTAGTATCCGCATCGGGACTAGCGGGCTCGGGGAGCAGTACTTC.

This clone was observed a few times. The V call is TRBV28, the J call TRBJ2-7; D remains ambiguous. V lost 7 bases to trimming and J lost 4 bases, with 14 bases between them. This CDR3 region has 13 residues. Germline V gives CDR1 MDHEN, CDR2 SYDVKM. The CDR3 DNA follows: TGTGCCAGCACCACCTCCCGGAAGTACGAGCAGTACTTC. It is translated as CASTTSRKYEQYF.

The rearrangement links TRBV7-9 to TRBJ1-1; 7 positions agree with TRBD1. The V and J ends lost 8 bases and 6 bases, in that order; junction bases with no gene match: 15. The CDR3 runs to 15 residues. Germline lookup yields CDR1 SEHNR and CDR2 FQNEAQ (reference sequence). This chain's CDR3 is CASGTEGALRSEAFF. DNA for the CDR3: TGTGCCAGCGGAACCGAGGGGGCCCTTCGGTCTGAAGCTTTCTTT.